This T cell receptor beta chain was recorded in a study of T cells expressing NK-cell markers. About the study: The authors derived TCR beta repertoires from sorted CD3+CD56+NKG2C+, CD3+CD56+NKG2C- and CD3+CD56-NKG2C+ T cells.

To note about this clonotype: Its target is not known.

Study-level points and caveats: These same clonotypes (in a handful of donors) also led the CD3+CD56-NKG2C+ fraction.

Production of TCR beta cDNA relied on 5'RACE template switching with UMIs. TCRdb re-called the 5' RACE reads and gives one entry per CDR3 protein, without DNA. Here the sample table reports 550,000 to 600,000 distinct CDR3 sequences. This CDR3 is 15 amino acids long. Germline CDR1 is LGHDT and CDR2 is YNNKEL (reference sequence). This receptor was obtained from a man younger than 30 in good health. The sequencing input was blood T cells: a sorted CD56 or NKG2C T cell subset, CD4+ or CD8+ T cells, or bulk PBMC T cells (not recorded which). The chain recombines TRBV3-1 with TRBJ2-3; TCRdb calls TRBD2, which cannot be checked without DNA. CDR3 in amino acids: CASSQGRRGRDTQYF.